Below, one TCR beta chain is given with its context. In germline, CDR1 is MNHEY, CDR2 SVGAGI. The CDR3 covers 16 residues. Trimming stripped 0 bases from V and 6 bases from J, with 17 bases between. Original methodology: Reference gene primer amplification yielded estimated nucleated cell counts. The assay was immunoSEQ multiplex PCR, and TCRdb's table has in-frame clones only and misses some. V and J calls and clone size are as listed in that table; D and trimming were resolved from the DNA. This sample has roughly 150,000 clones, with approximately 84% found just once. These data are taken from a study of blood T cell repertoires in COVID-19. Overall study: Samples came from the United States, Italy and Spain, spanning acute and convalescent COVID-19.

Seattle's enrolled individuals joined amid active infection and were then monitored longitudinally. The rearrangement links TRBV6-5 to TRBJ1-2; a possible D gene is TRBD1 (5 bases). The receptor's source is a woman in her 50s with COVID-19, enrolled during active disease. The specimen sequenced was peripheral blood. The CDR3 loop reads CASSYSKTDVRDGYTF. The CDR3 region has the DNA TGTGCCAGCAGTTACTCGAAGACCGACGTCAGGGATGGCTACACCTTC.